Listed below are T cell receptor beta chains from one sample, sequenced in a study of CD4 T cells in relation to SARS-CoV-2 and coronaviruses. Their antigens are not known. Data came from immunoSEQ multiplex PCR; TCRdb stores just in-frame clones and leaves some out. The sample lists approximately 21,000 clones, 78% seen once, with about 19% in the top ten. Sequenced input: CD4+ T cells from PBMCs, cultured in vitro. All receptors come from a human donor in good health. Each CDR3 is given with its conserved first and last residue. D genes are given only for firm matches. The size field is filled for only some rows; it gives once, few, many or a size class.

J gene | clone size | V gene | D gene | CDR3 DNA | CDR3 protein
TRBJ2-5 | once | TRBV5-4 | . | TGTGCCAGCACCCGAGGGGGAGGCGGCCAAGAGACCCAGTACTTC | CASTRGGGGQETQYF
TRBJ1-5 | medium-sized | TRBV2 | . | TGTGCCAGCAGTAAGGACAGCGTTGGCAATCAGCCCCAGCATTTT | CASSKDSVGNQPQHF
TRBJ1-5 | . | TRBV6-1 | . | TGTGCCAGCAGTGAGAGGGGCGACAATCAGCCCCAGCATTTT | CASSERGDNQPQHF
TRBJ2-7 | . | TRBV24-1 | TRBD2 | TGTGCCACCAGTGAAGCTAGCGGGACCCGGCTGGCCGAGCAGTACTTC | CATSEASGTRLAEQYF
TRBJ2-1 | . | TRBV10-3 | . | TGTGCCATCAGTGAGTCGGCCTACGAAAATGAGCAGTTCTTC | CAISESAYENEQFF
TRBJ2-1 | . | TRBV19 | . | TGTGCCAGTAGTACGGGACCCCGTTGGGGGTACAATGAGCAGTTCTTC | CASSTGPRWGYNEQFF
TRBJ2-1 | . | TRBV5-1 | . | TGCGCCAGCAGCCTGTTGGACAATGAGCAGTTCTTC | CASSLLDNEQFF
TRBJ2-1 | . | TRBV10-3 | . | TGTGCCATCAGTGAGAACACGGACTACAATGAGCAGTTCTTC | CAISENTDYNEQFF
TRBJ1-1 | . | TRBV2 | . | TGTGCCAGCAGGGTACAGGTCAACACTGAAGCTTTCTTT | CASRVQVNTEAFF
TRBJ1-4 | . | TRBV10-3 | . | TGTGCCATCAATAGGCAGGGTAACGAAAAACTGTTTTTT | CAINRQGNEKLFF
TRBJ1-2 | . | TRBV29-1 | TRBD1 | TGCAGCGTTGGACAGGGGGATACTAACTATGGCTACACCTTC | CSVGQGDTNYGYTF
TRBJ2-2 | once | TRBV10-3 | TRBD2 | TGTGCCATCAGGACTAGCGGTAACACCGGGGAGCTGTTTTTT | CAIRTSGNTGELFF
TRBJ2-7 | . | TRBV25-1 | . | TGTGCCAGCAAGCAGGGGTACTACGAGCAGTACTTC | CASKQGYYEQYF
TRBJ1-1 | few | TRBV4-2 | . | TGTGCCAGCAGCCAAGATCCGGCTGGGCCTGAAGCTTTCTTT | CASSQDPAGPEAFF
TRBJ2-1 | . | TRBV3-1/TRBV3-2 | TRBD2 | TGTGCCAGCAGCCAAGGGCTAGCGGGAGCCAATGAGCAGTTCTTC | CASSQGLAGANEQFF
TRBJ1-2 | few | TRBV9 | . | TGTGCCAGCAGCGTTTTTTCTACAAGGGTTGGCTACACCTTC | CASSVFSTRVGYTF
TRBJ2-5 | . | TRBV7-8 | . | TGTGCCAGCAGCTACCGGAGGGGGTCCCAAGAGACCCAGTACTTC | CASSYRRGSQETQYF
TRBJ2-7 | few | TRBV7-6 | TRBD1 | TGTGCCAGCAGCTTAAACCAGGGGGTCACCTACGAGCAGTACTTC | CASSLNQGVTYEQYF
TRBJ1-1 | few | TRBV5-1 | . | TGCGCCAGCAGCCCAGCGCCGGGTAGCACTGAAGCTTTCTTT | CASSPAPGSTEAFF
TRBJ1-2 | few | TRBV27 | . | TGTGCCAGCAGTTTAACAGGTTACTATGGCTACACCTTC | CASSLTGYYGYTF
TRBJ1-5 | . | TRBV6-1 | . | TGTGCCAGCAGTGAAAGAAGGCAGGTTAGCAATCAGCCCCAGCATTTT | CASSERRQVSNQPQHF
TRBJ2-5 | . | TRBV24-1 | TRBD1 | TGTGCCACAGGAGGCCTCCGGGACAGGGTCGGAGAGACCCAGTACTTC | CATGGLRDRVGETQYF
TRBJ2-7 | . | TRBV6-1 | . | TGTGCCAGCAGTGAGGCTTTAGTGACTAGCTACGAGCAGTACTTC | CASSEALVTSYEQYF
TRBJ1-1 | once | TRBV5-8 | TRBD1 | TGTGCCAGCAGCCTAGCCCTGGGACAGGGTGGCGAAGAAGCTTTCTTT | CASSLALGQGGEEAFF
TRBJ1-6 | once | TRBV5-1 | . | TGCGCCAGCAGCTTGCAAGGACAGCTAAATTCACCCCTCCACTTT | CASSLQGQLNSPLHF
TRBJ1-5 | . | TRBV2 | TRBD1 | TGTGCCAGCAGTCCTGACAGGGGCGGAAATCAGCCCCAGCATTTT | CASSPDRGGNQPQHF
TRBJ2-2 | . | TRBV24-1 | . | TGTGCCACCAGTTTCGGTTTCACCGGGGAGCTGTTTTTT | CATSFGFTGELFF
TRBJ2-7 | . | TRBV11-2 | . | TGTGCCAGCAGCTTATACTCCCCCCAGAGGGCTGAAAAAGATTACGAGCAGTACTTC | CASSLYSPQRAEKDYEQYF
TRBJ2-5 | . | TRBV28 | TRBD1 | TGTGCCAGCAGTCACAACAGGGGGCCTGGGACCCAGTACTTC | CASSHNRGPGTQYF
TRBJ2-7 | . | TRBV19 | . | TGTGCCAGTAGTGGGACATTAAACGTCTACGAGCAGTACTTC | CASSGTLNVYEQYF
TRBJ1-3 | . | TRBV7-4 | . | TGTGCCAGCAGCTTAGCGCTTTGGACTTCAAATCATTTTCCTGGAAACACCATATATTTT | CASSLALWTSNHFPGNTIYF
TRBJ2-7 | . | TRBV11-3 | . | TGTGCCAGCAGCTTAGAAGGGACACTTCTCGCCTACGAGCAGTACTTC | CASSLEGTLLAYEQYF
TRBJ1-6 | . | TRBV19 | . | TGTGCCAGTAGTACCTACACAAATAATTCACCCCTCCACTTT | CASSTYTNNSPLHF
TRBJ1-5 | . | TRBV19 | TRBD1 | TGTGCCAGTACCCCATCGGCAGGGGGGCTTAGCAATCAGCCCCAGCATTTT | CASTPSAGGLSNQPQHF
TRBJ2-3 | . | TRBV5-6 | TRBD2 | TGTGCCAGCAGCCAAATTAGACTAGCGGGAGCCATTACAGATACGCAGTATTTT | CASSQIRLAGAITDTQYF
TRBJ2-1 | once | TRBV7-9 | . | TGTGCCAGCAGCTTAGCGGCCGCTAGGGCCATATACAATGAGCAGTTCTTC | CASSLAAARAIYNEQFF
TRBJ1-2 | . | TRBV19 | . | TGTGCCAGTAGTAGAAACAGGGTTAGCGATGGCTACACCTTC | CASSRNRVSDGYTF
TRBJ1-2 | . | TRBV5-1 | . | TGCGCCAGCAGCTTGGGCAAGAACTATGGCTACACCTTC | CASSLGKNYGYTF
TRBJ2-7 | . | TRBV3-1/TRBV3-2 | . | TGTGCCAGCAGCCCCCCAGGAGGGGACTACGAGCAGTACTTC | CASSPPGGDYEQYF
TRBJ2-1 | . | TRBV7-3 | TRBD2 | TGTGCCAGCAGCTTCGGACTAGCGGACTACAATGAGCAGTTCTTC | CASSFGLADYNEQFF
TRBJ1-6 | once | TRBV4-1 | . | TGCGCCAGCAGCCCAACAGGGCGGGATAATTCACCCCTCCACTTT | CASSPTGRDNSPLHF
TRBJ2-7 | once | TRBV28 | . | TGTGCCAGCAGTCAACAGGGATTGTACGAGCAGTACTTC | CASSQQGLYEQYF
TRBJ2-3 | once | TRBV10-2 | . | TGCGCCAGCAGTGAGACCAACATCGGGACAGATACGCAGTATTTT | CASSETNIGTDTQYF
TRBJ1-2 | once | TRBV5-1 | TRBD1 | TGCGCCAGCAGCTTGGACAGGGGCAGCCCTTACACCTTC | CASSLDRGSPYTF
TRBJ2-1 | . | TRBV5-1 | TRBD1 | TGCGCCAGCAGCTTGTCTGGGACAGGGGGCATCGCTGAGCAGTTCTTC | CASSLSGTGGIAEQFF
TRBJ2-6 | few | TRBV6-4 | . | TGTGCCAGCAGTGACGGAGGGGACGGGGCCAACGTCCTGACTTTC | CASSDGGDGANVLTF
TRBJ1-2 | . | TRBV28 | . | TGTGCCACCCACTTGGACCGGGGCGGCTATGGCTACACCTTC | CATHLDRGGYGYTF
TRBJ2-7 | . | TRBV5-4 | . | TGTGCCAGCAGCTTTGGGATCGAGCAGTACTTC | CASSFGIEQYF
TRBJ2-7 | . | TRBV7-9 | TRBD2 | TGTGCCAGCAGCCCGGGACTAGCGGGAGAAGGGGAGCAGTACTTC | CASSPGLAGEGEQYF